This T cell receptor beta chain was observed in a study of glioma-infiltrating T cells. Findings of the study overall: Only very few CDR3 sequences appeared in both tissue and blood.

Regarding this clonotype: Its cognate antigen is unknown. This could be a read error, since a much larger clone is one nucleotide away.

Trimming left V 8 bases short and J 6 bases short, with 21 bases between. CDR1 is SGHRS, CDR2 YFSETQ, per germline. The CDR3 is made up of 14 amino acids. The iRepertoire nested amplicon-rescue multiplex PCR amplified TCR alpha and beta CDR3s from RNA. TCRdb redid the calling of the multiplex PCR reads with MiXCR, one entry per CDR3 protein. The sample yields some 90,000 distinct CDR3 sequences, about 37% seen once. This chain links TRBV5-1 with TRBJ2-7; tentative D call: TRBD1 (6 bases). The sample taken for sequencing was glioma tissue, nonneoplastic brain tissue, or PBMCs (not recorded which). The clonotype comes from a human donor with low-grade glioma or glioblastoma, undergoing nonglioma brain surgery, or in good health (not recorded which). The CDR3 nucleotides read TGCGCCAGTTCGTCCGGGACAATAAGGTTCGAGCAGTACTTC. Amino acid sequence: CASSSGTIRFEQYF.